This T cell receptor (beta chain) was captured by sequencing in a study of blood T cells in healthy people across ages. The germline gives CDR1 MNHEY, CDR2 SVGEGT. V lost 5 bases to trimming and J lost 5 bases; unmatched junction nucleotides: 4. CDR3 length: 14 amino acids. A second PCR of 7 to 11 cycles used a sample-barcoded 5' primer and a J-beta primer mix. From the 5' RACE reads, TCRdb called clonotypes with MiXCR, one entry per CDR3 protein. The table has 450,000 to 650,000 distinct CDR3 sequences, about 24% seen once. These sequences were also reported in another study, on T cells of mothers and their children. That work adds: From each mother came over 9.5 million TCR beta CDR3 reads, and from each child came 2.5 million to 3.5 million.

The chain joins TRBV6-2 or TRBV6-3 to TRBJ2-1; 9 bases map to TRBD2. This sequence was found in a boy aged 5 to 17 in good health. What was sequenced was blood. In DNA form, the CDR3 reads TGTGCCAGCAGTGTGACTAGCGGCAACAATGAGCAGTTCTTC. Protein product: CASSVTSGNNEQFF.